This T cell receptor (beta chain) was sequenced in a study of CD8+ T cells in alopecia areata. Comment on this clone: What it binds is unknown.

TCR sequencing used cDNA made by reverse transcription of extracted RNA. TCRdb's copy holds only in-frame clones and misses some; the assay was immunoSEQ multiplex PCR. Among approximately 220,000 clones listed, more than 30% were seen once. Treatment noted: oral pan-JAK inhibitor, 5-10 mg twice daily. Peripheral blood samples and lesional scalp punch biopsies were obtained from alopecia areata patients. The CDR3 extends over 15 amino acids. In germline, CDR1 is SGHRS, CDR2 YFSETQ. V shed 7 bases and J 5 bases; nucleotides not matched to a gene: 10. Regarding the study as a whole: Many expanded lesional clones stayed in scalp and blood while on tofacitinib. Whereas mice showed it more clearly, TCR sharing across patients was murkier, possibly because of HLA.

The source is a human donor with alopecia areata. Sample: CD4+ T cells sorted from blood, taken between weeks 30 and 35, from a patient treated with tofacitinib. The V call is TRBV5-1, the J call TRBJ2-1; 9 bases are shared with TRBD1. Here the CDR3 reads CASHPGTGSNNEQFF. In DNA, the CDR3 is TGCGCCAGCCACCCCGGGACAGGGTCGAACAATGAGCAGTTCTTC.